This T cell receptor (beta chain) was retrieved from a study of blood T cell repertoires in COVID-19. Study background: Samples taken during acute and convalescent COVID-19 were collected in the United States, Italy and Spain. The analysed material was cDNA or gDNA that came from T cells, B-cell-depleted T cells, or PBMCs.

Per the original data handling: How many nucleated cells were present was estimated from reference gene primer amplification. Only in-frame clones appear in the TCRdb table, and some are missing; sequencing was by immunoSEQ multiplex PCR. That table supplies the V and J calls and clone size; D and trimming were determined from the DNA. The sample lists about 270,000 clones, around nine tenths occurring once. The germline CDR1 and CDR2 sequences are SGHRS and YFSETQ. Trimming took 5 bases from V and 4 from J, leaving 14 bases between them. The CDR3 extends over 14 amino acids. The source of this sequence is a man aged 35 to 55 with active or convalescent COVID-19. V usage is TRBV5-1 and J usage is TRBJ2-3; D is uncertain. The sequencing sample was made of peripheral blood. In DNA, the CDR3 is TGCGCCAGCAGGTGGGCCCCCGTCGCAGATACGCAGTATTTT. Its translation is CASRWAPVADTQYF.